This T cell receptor (beta chain) was retrieved from a study of blood T cell repertoires in COVID-19. Study-wide context: Acute and convalescent COVID-19 specimens originated in the United States, Italy and Spain.

Living in 24 US areas, the participants were between about 18 and 95 years of age. The study assigned cohorts using participant-reported clinical history. Per the authors' pipeline: From reference gene primer amplification, estimates of nucleated cell counts were derived. The protocol was immunoSEQ multiplex PCR, while the TCRdb copy is restricted to in-frame clones and leaves out a portion. That table is the source of V, J and clone size, and D and trimming were worked out from the DNA. The sample carries approximately 220,000 clones, over 80% recorded once. V shed 0 bases and J shed 12 bases, with 14 bases lying between them. The germline V gene encodes CDR1 SEHNR and CDR2 FQNEAQ (reference sequence). This CDR3 contains 14 residues.

The sequence came from a woman aged 30 to 39 with acute COVID-19. The V call is TRBV7-9, the J call TRBJ1-4; D is uncertain. Sample: PBMCs or T cells enriched from blood (not recorded which). CDR3 residues: CASSLARAAEQLFF. CDR3 DNA: TGTGCCAGCAGCTTAGCGAGGGCCGCTGAGCAACTGTTTTTT.